One sample yielded the 20 T cell receptor beta chains listed below, sequenced in a study of Graves' ophthalmopathy and Graves' hyperthyroidism. RNA transcripts yielded amplified TCR beta CDR3 regions. HTBI-primed RT-PCR formed the first round, and a multiplex PCR formed the second. TCRdb ran MiXCR on the multiplex PCR reads and lists one entry per CDR3 protein. The sample has approximately 380,000 distinct CDR3 sequences; more than 20% are singletons. The source material was peripheral blood. The receptors derive from a woman aged 18-29 years with stable Graves' hyperthyroidism.

This clonotype was observed at least ten times. Possible read error: a much larger clone is one base away. The chain employs TRBV28 and TRBJ1-2; 12 bases match TRBD1. This CDR3 is 13 amino acids long. V shed 5 bases, J shed 13 bases, and the junction held 8 bases outside the gene matches. Germline-derived CDR1 and CDR2 are MDHEN and SYDVKM. DNA of the CDR3: TGTGCCAGCAGTGGGACAGGGGGCTTGTTCTGCACCTTC. Protein product: CASSGTGGLFCTF.

This clonotype has only a few counts. This sequence joins TRBV12-5 and TRBJ1-2, with D unclear. The germline CDR1 and CDR2 sequences are LGHNT and FRNRAP. Trimming took off 2 bases at V and 7 bases at J, with 14 bases between the two ends. This CDR3 is built from 14 residues. In nucleotides, the CDR3 is TGTGCTAGTGGTTTGATGGGCGGCAGCAGTGGCTACACCTTC. Its protein product is CASGLMGGSSGYTF.

Details on this clonotype: A much larger clone sits a single nucleotide away, making a read error possible. The rearrangement joins TRBV24-1 to TRBJ2-5; D is unclear. V dropped 5 bases and J dropped 4 bases, with 16 bases sitting between them. CDR1 and CDR2 from the germline V gene are KGHDR and SFDVKD. The CDR3 loop spans 15 amino acids. The CDR3 here is CATSGEIGFTETQYF. Here the CDR3 DNA reads TGTGCCACCAGTGGCGAGATAGGGTTTACAGAGACCCAGTACTTC.

This clonotype has at least ten counts. V gene TRBV9 combines with J gene TRBJ1-2, with TRBD1 identical over 7 bases. The CDR3 sequence is 14 residues long. Losses at the gene ends were 3 bases for V and 10 bases for J; bases not matched to a gene: 12. Germline CDR1 is SGDLS and CDR2 is YYNGEE. Here the CDR3 reads CASSAPTGAHFYTF. The CDR3 DNA sequence: TGTGCCAGCAGCGCCCCCACAGGGGCCCATTTCTACACCTTC.

Many counts were recorded for this clonotype. This rearrangement joins TRBV7-8 to TRBJ1-5, with 8 bases that match TRBD1. V gave up 1 base and J gave up 0 bases; unmatched junction bases: 2. CDR1 is SGHVS, CDR2 FQNEAQ, per germline. The CDR3 contains 16 residues. CDR3 nucleotides: TGTGCCAGCAGCTTAGGGGGACAGGTTAGCAATCAGCCCCAGCATTTT. It yields the protein CASSLGGQVSNQPQHF.

This clonotype was observed a handful of times. The chain joins TRBV19 to TRBJ2-2, with 9 bases that match TRBD1. The CDR3 sequence is 16 residues long. Germline trimming cut 8 bases from V and 3 bases from J; bases unmatched to any gene: 10. Germline V gene data show CDR1 as LNHDA and CDR2 as SQIVND (reference sequence). CDR3 sequence: CASRRPGQGHTGELFF. The CDR3, as DNA: TGTGCCAGTCGACGACCGGGACAGGGACACACCGGGGAGCTGTTTTTT.

This clonotype was counted only a few times. The chain has TRBV6-5 and TRBJ1-1; 7 bases are shared with TRBD1. With 4 bases clipped from V and 6 bases from J, the junction kept 8 bases outside the gene matches. Germline loops: CDR1 MNHEY, CDR2 SVGAGI. The CDR3 covers 14 residues. The CDR3 reads CASSSYRTGAEAFF. The CDR3, as DNA: TGTGCCAGCAGTTCGTATAGAACAGGGGCTGAAGCTTTCTTT.

This clonotype was counted at least ten times. V is TRBV10-3 and J is TRBJ1-1; D is unresolved. CDR1 and CDR2 (germline): ENHRY, SYGVKD. This CDR3 is 12 amino acids long. V dropped 11 bases and J dropped 1 base, with 11 bases sitting between them. The CDR3: CAVGSKNTEAFF. DNA of the CDR3: TGTGCCGTGGGAAGCAAGAACACTGAAGCTTTCTTT.

The chain carries TRBV28 and TRBJ1-5, with 8 bases fitting TRBD1. V trimming: 8 bases; J trimming: 7 bases; junction bases outside the gene matches: 10. The germline V gene has CDR1 MDHEN and CDR2 SYDVKM. This CDR3 contains 14 residues. CDR3 sequence: CASGIGQGWQPQHF. The CDR3 DNA reads as TGTGCCAGCGGAATAGGACAGGGCTGGCAGCCCCAGCATTTT.

This clonotype was recorded many times. This chain connects TRBV6-2 or TRBV6-3 to TRBJ2-3, with 11 bases identical to TRBD2. The CDR3 consists of 17 residues. Germline lookup yields CDR1 MNHEY and CDR2 SVGEGT. V was pared by 5 bases and J by 2 bases, with 9 bases of the junction left unmatched. As DNA, the CDR3 is TGTGCCAGCAGTCCCCTCGGACTAGCGGGCCCCACAGATACGCAGTATTTT. Translating it yields CASSPLGLAGPTDTQYF.

The chain is built from TRBV7-2 and TRBJ2-7; D perhaps matches TRBD2 (5 bases). The CDR3 sequence is 14 residues long. V lost 5 bases to trimming and J lost 0 bases, with 11 bases between them. Germline V gives CDR1 SGHTA, CDR2 FQGNSA. Here the CDR3 DNA reads TGTGCCAGCAGCGCGGGCCCAAGCTCCTACGAGCAGTACTTC. It translates to CASSAGPSSYEQYF.

This clonotype was seen many times. This chain connects TRBV9 to TRBJ1-1, with TRBD1 identical over 7 bases. Germline V gene lookup returns CDR1 SGDLS and CDR2 YYNGEE. This CDR3 comprises 15 residues. V shed 3 bases, J shed 1 base, and the junction held 6 bases outside the gene matches. The CDR3 nucleotides read TGTGCCAGCAGCGGATTGACAGGGAAGAACACTGAAGCTTTCTTT. It yields the protein CASSGLTGKNTEAFF.

The chain combines TRBV7-2 with TRBJ2-5, with 8 bases matching TRBD1. V was pared by 4 bases and J by 1 base, with 5 bases of the junction left unmatched. CDR3 length: 15 residues. CDR1 is SGHTA and CDR2 is FQGNSA in the germline V gene. The CDR3 DNA follows: TGTGCCAGCAGCTCAGGACAGGGAGCCCAAGAGACCCAGTACTTC. This encodes CASSSGQGAQETQYF.

This clonotype was seen repeatedly, ten times or more. The chain couples TRBV10-1 to TRBJ1-5; TRBD1 is a possible D gene (6 bases). Germline-derived CDR1 and CDR2 are WNHNN and SYGVQD (reference sequence). V was pared by 5 bases and J by 0 bases, with 23 bases between. The CDR3 runs 19 residues. The CDR3 loop is CASSRECVLYRDSNQPQHF. CDR3 nucleotide sequence: TGCGCCAGCAGTAGAGAGTGCGTTTTGTACAGGGATAGCAATCAGCCCCAGCATTTT.

This chain links TRBV6-2 or TRBV6-3 with TRBJ2-7, with 8 positions matching TRBD1. This CDR3 region has 15 residues. Germline assignment: CDR1 MNHEY and CDR2 SVGEGT. V lost 5 bases and J lost 1; bases outside the gene matches: 7. The CDR3 DNA sequence: TGTGCCAGCAGTATCGGACAGGGAAGATCCTACGAGCAGTACTTC. It translates to CASSIGQGRSYEQYF.

As to this clonotype: Just one base apart from a much larger clone, this may be a read error. V and J are TRBV20-1 and TRBJ1-5; 9 bases line up with TRBD1. Germline V gives CDR1 DFQATT, CDR2 SNEGSKA (reference sequence). This CDR3 has 15 amino acids. In DNA, the CDR3 is TGCAGTGTTAGATCTTGGACAGGGGTCGGTCAGCCCCAGCATTTT. This gives the protein CSVRSWTGVGQPQHF.

This clonotype was found many times. The J gene is TRBJ2-7, the V gene TRBV7-2; TRBD1 aligns across 7 bases. This CDR3 contains 14 residues. V trimming: 5 bases; J trimming: 9 bases; junction bases outside the gene matches: 13. Germline V lookup: CDR1 SGHTA, CDR2 FQGNSA. The CDR3 DNA reads as TGTGCCAGCAGCCCGAGGGACAGCGCCCTGGGGCAGTACTTC. This encodes CASSPRDSALGQYF.

This clonotype was picked up many times. This chain links TRBV30 with TRBJ1-6; 8 bases map to TRBD1. The CDR3 runs to 13 residues. V lost 5 bases, J lost 5 bases, and 2 bases stayed unmatched. CDR1 is GTSNPN, CDR2 SVGIG, per germline (reference sequence). The CDR3 nucleotides are TGTGCCTGGCTGGGACAGGATAATTCACCCCTCCACTTT. It specifies CAWLGQDNSPLHF.

The chain is built from TRBV7-2 and TRBJ2-5; D is undetermined. CDR1 is SGHTA, CDR2 FQGNSA, per germline. CDR3 size: 13 residues. V was cut by 1 base and J by 9 bases, with 12 bases left in between. CDR3 loop: CASSLDSPASQYF. CDR3 sequence (DNA): TGTGCCAGCAGCTTAGACTCCCCCGCGTCCCAGTACTTC.

At least ten counts were recorded for this clonotype. This sequence joins TRBV29-1 and TRBJ2-5; TRBD1 is a possible D gene (5 bases). Germline values: CDR1 SQVTM, CDR2 ANQGSEA. V lost 5 bases, J lost 5 bases, and 12 bases lay in between. This CDR3 is 12 amino acids long. CDR3 bases: TGCAGCGTTTACAGGTCAATGGAGACCCAGTACTTC. Translated: CSVYRSMETQYF.